The T cell receptor (beta chain) described here comes from a study of T-cell reconstitution after alpha-beta-depleted transplantation in children. Germline V gene data show CDR1 as SGHRS and CDR2 as YFSETQ. The CDR3 contains 17 residues. The V and J ends lost 5 bases and 1 base, in that order; junction bases with no gene match: 7. TCRbeta library preparation incorporated unique molecular identifiers. MiXCR, applied by TCRdb to the PCR reads, yields one record per CDR3 protein. The table records about 870,000 distinct CDR3 sequences, around 17% of them present only once. This TCR came from a male patient between 10 and 17 years old who had a stem cell transplant for acute lymphoblastic leukemia, so the T cells may come from the graft donor. The rearrangement uses TRBV5-1 and TRBJ2-2; 11 bases line up with TRBD2. The sample in question was PBMCs, mostly from graft donor cells, obtained 360 days after TCRalphabeta/CD19-depleted stem cell transplant. The CDR3 DNA sequence: TGCGCCAGCAGTCCTATCCTAGCGGGAGGGAACACCGGGGAGCTGTTTTTT. This codes for CASSPILAGGNTGELFF. Variable domain in full (rest from reference TRBV5-1 and TRBJ2-2): KAGVTQTPRYLIKTRGQQVTLSCSPISGHRSVSWYQQTPGQGLQFLFEYFSETQRNKGNFPGRFSGRQFSNSRSEMNVSTLELGDSALYLCASSPILAGGNTGELFFGEGSRLTVL.